This entry concerns a single TCR beta chain. The sample comes from a study of early stage breast cancer tumors. Generated by immunoSEQ multiplex PCR, the TCRdb table keeps only in-frame clones and is missing some. The data contain some 36,000 clones, around 70% of them singletons. V lost 4 bases and J lost 2, with 9 bases in between. Germline loops: CDR1 SGHTS, CDR2 YDEGEE. The length of the CDR3 is 13 residues. This TCR derives from a person between 55 and 70 years old with breast cancer. The chain carries TRBV5-8 and TRBJ1-2; D ambiguous. Sequenced material: blood. The DNA of the CDR3 is TGTGCCAGCAGCCGGACCCACAACTATGGCTACACCTTC. It encodes CASSRTHNYGYTF.